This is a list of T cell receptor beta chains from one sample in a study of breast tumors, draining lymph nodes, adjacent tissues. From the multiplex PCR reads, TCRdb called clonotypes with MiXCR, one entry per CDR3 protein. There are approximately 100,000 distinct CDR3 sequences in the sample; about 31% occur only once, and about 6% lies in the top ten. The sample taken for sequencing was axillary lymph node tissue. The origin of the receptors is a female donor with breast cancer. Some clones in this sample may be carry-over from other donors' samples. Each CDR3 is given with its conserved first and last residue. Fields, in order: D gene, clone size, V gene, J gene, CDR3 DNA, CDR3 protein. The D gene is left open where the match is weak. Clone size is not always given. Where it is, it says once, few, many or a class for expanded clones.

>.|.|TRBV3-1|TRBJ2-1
TGTGCCAGCAGCCAAGATTCGGCAGCGGTGAGCTCCTACAATGAGCAGTTCTTC
CASSQDSAAVSSYNEQFF
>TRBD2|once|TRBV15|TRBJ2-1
TGTGCCACCAGCAGCCAAGATTCCCTAGCGGGGGTTCACAATGAGCAGTTCTTC
CATSSQDSLAGVHNEQFF
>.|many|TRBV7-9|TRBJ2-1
TGTGCCAGCATCTCGACCAGTGGGGAAACCTACAATGAGCAGTTCTTC
CASISTSGETYNEQFF
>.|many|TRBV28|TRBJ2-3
TGTGCCAGCAGCTCCCCACGCACAGATACGCAGTATTTT
CASSSPRTDTQYF
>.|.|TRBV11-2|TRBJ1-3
.
CASSFYICSARGDVAGNTIYF
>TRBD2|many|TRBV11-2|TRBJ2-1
TGTGCCAGCAGCTTCTGGGCTAGCGGTACGGATGAGCAGTTCTTC
CASSFWASGTDEQFF
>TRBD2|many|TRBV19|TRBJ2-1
TGTGCCAGTAGTATTGCAAGCGGGGCCTACAATGAGCAGTTCTTC
CASSIASGAYNEQFF
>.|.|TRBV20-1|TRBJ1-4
TGCAGTGCTAGAAGCGGGGGGAATGAAAAACTGTTTTTT
CSARSGGNEKLFF
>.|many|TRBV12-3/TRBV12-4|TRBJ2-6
TGTGCCAGCAGTTTCGTAGGTCCTGGGGCCAACGTCCTGACTTTC
CASSFVGPGANVLTF
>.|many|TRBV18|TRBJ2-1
TGTGCCAGCTCACCACTTCACAGGGGAGGGGATGAGCAGTTCTTC
CASSPLHRGGDEQFF
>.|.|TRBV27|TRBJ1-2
TGTGCCAGCAGTTTCGACAGCTCATATGGCTACACCTTC
CASSFDSSYGYTF
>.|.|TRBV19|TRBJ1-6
TGTGCCAGTAGTGCGCAGGAAAGCTCCAATTCACCCCTCCACTTT
CASSAQESSNSPLHF
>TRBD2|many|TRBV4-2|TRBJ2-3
TGTGCCAGCAGCCAAGGACTAGCGGGAGGGACAGATACGCAGTATTTT
CASSQGLAGGTDTQYF
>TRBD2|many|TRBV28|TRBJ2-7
TGTGCCAGCATCCAAAGCGGGAGGACCTACGAGCAGTACTTC
CASIQSGRTYEQYF
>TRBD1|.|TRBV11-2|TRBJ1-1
TGTGCCAGCAGCTCCTATCCGGGACAGGGGGCGTTGAACACTGAAGCTTTCTTT
CASSSYPGQGALNTEAFF
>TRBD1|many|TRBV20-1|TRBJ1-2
TGCAGTGCTAGATCCCGGGACAGAATCTATGGCTACACCTTC
CSARSRDRIYGYTF
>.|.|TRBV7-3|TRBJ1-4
TGTGCCAGCAGCTCGGGGGCAGCGGGGGGCCTTGGTGAAAAACTGTTTTTT
CASSSGAAGGLGEKLFF
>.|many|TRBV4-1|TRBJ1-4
TGCGCCAGCAGCGGGGAGGGTCTGAATTATGGAAAACTGTTTTTT
CASSGEGLNYGKLFF
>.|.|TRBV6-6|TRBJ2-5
TGTGCCTCGAGGGGCCGTGACCAAGAGACCCAGTACTTC
CASRGRDQETQYF
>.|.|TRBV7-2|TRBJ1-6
TGTGCCAGCAGCCCTTCAGGGGACTCACCCCTCCACTTT
CASSPSGDSPLHF
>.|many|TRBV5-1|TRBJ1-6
TGCGCCAGCTCCCTTAGAGGATCTAATTCACCCCTCCACTTT
CASSLRGSNSPLHF
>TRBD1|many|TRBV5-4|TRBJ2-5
TGTGCCAGCAGCTTGGGACAGGGTTACGAGACCCAGTACTTC
CASSLGQGYETQYF
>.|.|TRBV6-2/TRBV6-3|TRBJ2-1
TGTGCCAGCAGTCACTCGAGTTCGCGACCGTACAATGAGCAGTTCTTC
CASSHSSSRPYNEQFF
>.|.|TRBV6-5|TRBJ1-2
TGTGCCAGCAGTCAAGCCGAGACGGTGGGGGATGGCTACACCTTC
CASSQAETVGDGYTF
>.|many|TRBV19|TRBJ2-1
TGTGCCAGTAGTATCGGCTCGAGCTCCTACAATGAGCAGTTCTTC
CASSIGSSSYNEQFF
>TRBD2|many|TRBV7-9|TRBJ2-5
TGTGCCAGCAGCTTAGAGCGACTAGCGGGGGGCCTCCAAGAGACCCAGTACTTC
CASSLERLAGGLQETQYF
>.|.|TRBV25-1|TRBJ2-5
TGTGCCAGCAGTGACGGGGGGCGGCAAGAGACCCAGTACTTC
CASSDGGRQETQYF
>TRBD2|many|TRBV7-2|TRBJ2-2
TGTGCCAGCAGCTTGAGCGGGGGTATCACCGGGGAGCTGTTTTTT
CASSLSGGITGELFF
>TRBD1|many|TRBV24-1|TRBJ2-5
TGTGCCACCAGTGATTCCAGGGGGCACGGGGAGACCCAGTACTTC
CATSDSRGHGETQYF
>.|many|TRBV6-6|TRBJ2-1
TGTGCCAGCAGTTACTCGGGCTGGGGGGAGCAGTTCTTC
CASSYSGWGEQFF
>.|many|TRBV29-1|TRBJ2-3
TGCATCACGACGGGCTTCCCTACCATGGATACGCAGTATTTT
CITTGFPTMDTQYF
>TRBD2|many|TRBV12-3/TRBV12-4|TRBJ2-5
TGTGCCAGCAGTTCCAGACTAGCGGGGGGGCGGTACCAAGAGACCCAGTACTTC
CASSSRLAGGRYQETQYF
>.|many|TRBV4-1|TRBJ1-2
TGCGCCAGCAGCCAAGATGTCCGGCAGGCGGTCTATGGCTACACCTTC
CASSQDVRQAVYGYTF
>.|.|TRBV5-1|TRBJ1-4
TGCGCCAGCAGCTCAACCAATGGGGTGACTAATGAAAGACTGTTTTTT
CASSSTNGVTNERLFF
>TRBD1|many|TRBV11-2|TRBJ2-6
TGTGCCAGCAGCTACGACAGGGGGCTGGGGTGGGGGGCCAACGTCCTGACTTTC
CASSYDRGLGWGANVLTF
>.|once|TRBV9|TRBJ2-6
TGTGCCAGCAGCGTAGAATCCCCCACAGGGATTCAAACCAACGTCCTGACTTTC
CASSVESPTGIQTNVLTF
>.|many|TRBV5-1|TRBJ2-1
TGCGCCAGCAGCCCGCTCTTTGGGGCAGGGTCCTTAAATGAGCAGTTCTTC
CASSPLFGAGSLNEQFF
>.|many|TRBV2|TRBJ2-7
TGTGCCAGCAGCGAGACGGCCTCCTACGAGCAGTACTTC
CASSETASYEQYF
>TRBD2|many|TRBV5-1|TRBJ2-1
TGCGCCAGCAGCTTGGAAACGGGAGGATCCTACAATGAGCAGTTCTTC
CASSLETGGSYNEQFF
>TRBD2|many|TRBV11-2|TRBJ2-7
TGTGCCAGTGGGACTAGCGGGGCGTCTGTCTACGAGCAGTACTTC
CASGTSGASVYEQYF
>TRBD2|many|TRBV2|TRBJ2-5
TGTGCCAGCAGGGAAGGACTAGTGGGGGAGACCCAGTACTTC
CASREGLVGETQYF
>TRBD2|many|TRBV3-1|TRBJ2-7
TGTGCCAGCACCCCCCACGGACTAGCGTGGTACGAGCAGTACTTC
CASTPHGLAWYEQYF
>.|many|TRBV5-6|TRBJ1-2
TGTGCCAGCAGCCCGGGACATGGAAACTATGGCTACACCTTC
CASSPGHGNYGYTF
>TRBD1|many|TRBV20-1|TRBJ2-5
TGCAGTGCTGACCATACAGGGGGGAAGACCCAGTACTTC
CSADHTGGKTQYF
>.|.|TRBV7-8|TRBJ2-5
TGTGCCAGCAGCTTAGGGGGGGATAGAGAGACCCAGTACTTC
CASSLGGDRETQYF
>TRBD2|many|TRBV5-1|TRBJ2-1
TGCGCCAGCAGCTTGGCGACTAGCGGGGCTGAGCAGTTCTTC
CASSLATSGAEQFF
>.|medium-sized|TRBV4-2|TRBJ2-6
TGTGCCAGCAGCCAAGATCTCTCTGGGGCCAACGTCCTGACTTTC
CASSQDLSGANVLTF
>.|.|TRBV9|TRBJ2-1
TGTGCCAGCAGCTTGGGCCACCTCCACAATGAGCAGTTCTTC
CASSLGHLHNEQFF
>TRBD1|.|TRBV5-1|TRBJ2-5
TGCGCCAGCAGCTTGGCCAGGGGGCCCGCGACCCAGTACTTC
CASSLARGPATQYF
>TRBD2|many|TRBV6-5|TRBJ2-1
TGTGCCAGCAGATGGACTAGCGCCCACAATGAGCAGTTCTTC
CASRWTSAHNEQFF
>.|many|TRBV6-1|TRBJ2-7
TGTGCCAGCAGTGAAGCGATCTCTAGCTGGGACGAGCAGTACTTC
CASSEAISSWDEQYF
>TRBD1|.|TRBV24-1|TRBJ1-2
TGTGCCACCGGTGCGGGACAGGGGAACAAGATCTATGGCTACACCTTC
CATGAGQGNKIYGYTF
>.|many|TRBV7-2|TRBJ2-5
TGTGCCAGCAGCTTAGTTGAGACCCAGTACTTC
CASSLVETQYF